The sequence of this TCR beta chain was determined in a study of early stage breast cancer tumors. This clone has more than one count but fewer than ten. Its target is not known. General observations from the study: Chain pairing and CD4, CD8 or FOXP3 expression were not captured. Tumors had around 2.5-fold higher T cell density than normal breast.

Data came from immunoSEQ multiplex PCR; TCRdb stores just in-frame clones and leaves some out. The sample holds approximately 50,000 clones, roughly 80% seen once. V lost 3 bases and J 4 bases, leaving 12 bases between the germline ends. CDR3 length: 14 residues. Germline assignment: CDR1 LNHNV and CDR2 YYDKDF (reference sequence). Sequencing input: blood. V gene TRBV15 combines with J gene TRBJ1-1; possibly TRBD1 for D (5 bases). The sequence came from a person aged 30-39 years with breast cancer. The CDR3 coding sequence is TGTGCCACCAGCAGGGTGGGACGGACCACTGAAGCTTTCTTT. Encoded protein: CATSRVGRTTEAFF.